This is a list of T cell receptor beta chains from one sample in a study of T cells in Graves' hyperthyroidism and ophthalmopathy. TCRdb re-derived calls from the multiplex PCR reads in MiXCR, one entry per CDR3 protein. In the table there are about 640,000 distinct CDR3 sequences, around 21% of which are singletons. Input material: blood. These receptors were obtained from a young man with Graves' ophthalmopathy. Each CDR3 is given with its conserved first and last residue.

v_call | cdr3_aa
TRBV5-1 | CASSLTTSEQFF
TRBV20-1 | CSAPRGDEQYF
TRBV6-2/TRBV6-3 | CASTQGQSRNNQPQHF
TRBV14 | CASSPLTEQETQYF
TRBV12-3/TRBV12-4 | CASSFYRLGLDGGRGQFF
TRBV30 | CAWSPFGTEAFF
TRBV19 | CASRTVDTQYF
TRBV19 | CASSSPRTGFENTQYF
TRBV10-3 | CAISQGLNEQFF
TRBV30 | CAWSPTGQGWQPQHF
TRBV15 | CATSRVSGIATGELFF
TRBV7-9 | CASSPLLGGNEKLFF
TRBV6-5 | CASSYSLAGYSYEQYF
TRBV3-1 | CASSRGTSGSTYGQYF
TRBV5-6 | CASSFGLAGGEQFF
TRBV2 | CASSSGLAGVTDTQYF